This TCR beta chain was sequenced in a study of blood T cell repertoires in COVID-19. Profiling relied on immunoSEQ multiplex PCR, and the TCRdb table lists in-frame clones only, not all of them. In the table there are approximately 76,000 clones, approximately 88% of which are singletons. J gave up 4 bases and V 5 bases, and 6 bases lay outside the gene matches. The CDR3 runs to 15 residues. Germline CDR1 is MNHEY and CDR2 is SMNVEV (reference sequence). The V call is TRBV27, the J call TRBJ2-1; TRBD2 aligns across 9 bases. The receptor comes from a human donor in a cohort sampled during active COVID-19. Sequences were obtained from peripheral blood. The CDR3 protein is CASSLAGSLYNEQFF. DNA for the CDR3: TGTGCCAGCAGTCTAGCGGGATCGTTATACAATGAGCAGTTCTTC.